This TCR beta chain was recovered during a study of blood T cell repertoires in COVID-19. On the study more broadly: Researchers got acute and convalescent COVID-19 samples from the United States, Italy and Spain.

In the original processing: Quantification of nucleated cells was approximated via reference gene primer amplification. The assay was immunoSEQ multiplex PCR, and TCRdb's table has in-frame clones only and misses some. The V and J calls and clone size are taken from that table; D and trimming were inferred from the DNA. The table lists about 230,000 clones, more than 75% of them singletons. Enrolment of Seattle patients took place during active infection, and they were followed longitudinally. V lost 5 bases, J lost 1 base, and 14 bases lay in between. Germline assignment: CDR1 MRHNA and CDR2 SNTAGT. This CDR3 is built from 15 residues.

The sequencing sample was made of peripheral blood. This sequence originates from a man aged 50 to 59 with COVID-19, enrolled during active disease. The V gene is TRBV6-4, the J gene TRBJ1-2; perhaps TRBD1 as D (6 bases). In DNA, the CDR3 is TGTGCCAGCAGTCCAAGGGGGAGTGATAACTATGGCTACACCTTC. It encodes CASSPRGSDNYGYTF.